The 16 T cell receptor beta chains presented below share a single source sample, sequenced in a study of blood T cells in healthy people across ages. Alongside a J-beta primer mix, a sample-barcoded 5' primer served in a second PCR lasting roughly 6 to 11 cycles. One entry per CDR3 protein, called by TCRdb with MiXCR from the 5' RACE reads. The sample has some 1 million distinct CDR3 sequences; under 45% are singletons. The sequencing sample was made of blood. Receptors were obtained from a woman aged 55-69 years in good health.

The V call is TRBV25-1, the J call TRBJ2-7; D remains ambiguous. The CDR3 contains 14 residues. The germline V gene encodes CDR1 MGHDK and CDR2 SYGVNS. The ends were cut back, 10 bases at V and 1 base at J, with 17 bases in the middle. Here the CDR3 reads CATTGTADSYEQYF. CDR3 coding DNA: TGTGCCACCACCGGAACGGCGGATTCCTACGAGCAGTACTTC.

This clonotype was counted a single time. The chain employs TRBV20-1 and TRBJ2-1; tentatively, D is TRBD1 (6 bases). V was pared by 3 bases and J by 8 bases, with 14 bases between. Looked up from germline, CDR1 is DFQATT and CDR2 is SNEGSKA (reference sequence). The CDR3 covers 13 residues. This chain's CDR3 is CSARNREAYEQFF. The CDR3, as DNA: TGCAGTGCTAGGAACAGGGAAGCGTATGAGCAGTTCTTC.

On this clonotype itself: This clone may be a read error of a much larger clone one base away. V is TRBV10-1 and J is TRBJ2-4, with D perhaps matching TRBD1 (5 bases). The CDR3 extends over 13 amino acids. CDR1 WNHNN and CDR2 SYGVQD come from the germline V gene (reference sequence). The ends were cut back, 6 bases at V and 13 bases at J, with 19 bases in the middle. This CDR3 is CASRAGIGEIQYF. For the CDR3, the DNA is TGCGCCAGCAGGGCAGGGATAGGAGAGATCCAGTACTTC.

CDR3 loop: CASRHPLDTQYF. CDR3 nucleotide sequence: TGTGCCAGCAGACACCCGCTAGATACGCAGTATTTT. This chain connects TRBV7-9 to TRBJ2-3; no clear D. This CDR3 spans 12 amino acids. The V end was cut by 6 bases, the J end by 5 bases, with 9 bases between. Germline CDR1 reads SEHNR; CDR2 reads FQNEAQ (reference sequence).

The genes are TRBV20-1 and TRBJ2-5, with 7 bases matching TRBD2. The CDR3 extends over 15 amino acids. Germline V lookup: CDR1 DFQATT, CDR2 SNEGSKA (reference sequence). Trimming cost V 0 bases and J 1 base; bases outside gene matches: 5. The CDR3 here is CSARDGGRAQETQYF. CDR3 sequence (DNA): TGCAGTGCTAGAGATGGCGGGAGAGCCCAAGAGACCCAGTACTTC.

This clonotype was recorded a few times. V usage is TRBV6-5 and J usage is TRBJ2-3, with a weak D call TRBD2 (5 bases). V lost 0 bases, J lost 4 bases, and 17 bases lay in between. The CDR3 is 17 residues long. Germline V gene data show CDR1 as MNHEY and CDR2 as SVGAGI. CDR3 sequence reads: CASSYSNTLVVSDTQYF. CDR3 in DNA: TGTGCCAGCAGTTACTCGAACACACTAGTTGTATCAGATACGCAGTATTTT.

V is TRBV7-7 and J is TRBJ2-5, with TRBD1 identical over 12 bases. This CDR3 is built from 16 residues. V trimming: 4 bases; J trimming: 4 bases; junction bases outside the gene matches: 7. Germline CDR1 and CDR2: SSHAT and FNYEAQ (reference sequence). CDR3 residues: CASSSGTGGAGETQYF. Here the CDR3 DNA reads TGTGCCAGCAGCTCCGGGACAGGGGGCGCCGGAGAGACCCAGTACTTC.

This rearrangement joins TRBV4-1 to TRBJ2-1, with 10 positions matching TRBD2. J lost 7 bases, V lost 0 bases, and 6 bases had no gene match. The CDR3 consists of 16 residues. CDR1 MGHRA and CDR2 YSYEKL come from the germline V gene. The CDR3 DNA is TGCGCCAGCAGCCAAGATGGTCTAGCGGGAGTGAATGAGCAGTTCTTC. Amino acids: CASSQDGLAGVNEQFF.

This chain links TRBV29-1 with TRBJ1-4; D is undetermined. The CDR3 totals 13 residues. Germline V CDR1 and CDR2: SQVTM, ANQGSEA. V shed 5 bases and J shed 8 bases, with 15 bases lying between them. The CDR3 DNA reads TGCAGCGTTAGGGAATCACCGGCAGAAAAACTGTTTTTT. Its protein is CSVRESPAEKLFF.

This clonotype came up many times. The chain employs TRBV7-2 and TRBJ2-7, with D unclear. The CDR3 totals 15 residues. Between the trimmed V and J ends, which lost 1 base and 1 base, there was a span of 11 bases. Germline-derived CDR1 and CDR2 are SGHTA and FQGNSA. The CDR3 DNA follows: TGTGCCAGCAGCTTAGATGCCGGGCCTTCCTACGAGCAGTACTTC. Translated, it gives CASSLDAGPSYEQYF.

This chain joins TRBV5-1 and TRBJ1-1; no clear D gene. The CDR3 is 14 residues long. Trimming pared 1 base from V and 3 bases from J, leaving 10 bases between. Per the germline V gene, CDR1 is SGHRS and CDR2 is YFSETQ. CDR3 in amino acids: CASSLWQEDTEAFF. The CDR3 DNA sequence: TGCGCCAGCAGCTTGTGGCAGGAGGACACTGAAGCTTTCTTT.

In this sample, this clonotype turned up a few times. A read error may be the cause here, since a much bigger clone is one base away. V gene TRBV21-1 combines with J gene TRBJ2-1. TRBV21-1 is marked as a pseudogene. The CDR3 sequence is 15 residues long. CDR3 in amino acids: CASSKAGNSYNEQFF. CDR3 bases: TGTGCCAGCAGCAAAGCCGGCAACTCCTACAATGAGCAGTTCTTC.

This chain uses TRBV7-2 with TRBJ1-2; tentatively, D is TRBD1 (5 bases). The ends were cut back, 1 base at V and 0 bases at J, with 12 bases in the middle. This CDR3 is built from 16 residues. CDR1 and CDR2 (germline): SGHTA, FQGNSA. The CDR3 spells CASSLDRSRANYGYTF. The CDR3 region has the DNA TGTGCCAGCAGCTTAGATAGGAGCAGGGCTAACTATGGCTACACCTTC.

This clonotype was seen a few times. J is TRBJ2-5 and V is TRBV6-2 or TRBV6-3; D is possibly TRBD2 (6 bases). The CDR3 length is 15 residues. Germline CDR1 is MNHEY and CDR2 is SVGEGT. Trimming removed 6 bases from V and 4 bases from J, with 18 bases in between. CDR3 sequence reads: CASSRGVGKRETQYF. CDR3 nucleotide sequence: TGTGCCAGCAGCCGCGGGGTGGGGAAAAGAGAGACCCAGTACTTC.

The chain couples TRBV20-1 to TRBJ1-6; D is uncertain. Between the trimmed V and J ends, which lost 3 bases and 10 bases, there was a span of 13 bases. The length of the CDR3 is 13 residues. The germline V gene encodes CDR1 DFQATT and CDR2 SNEGSKA (reference sequence). The CDR3 DNA is TGCAGTGCTAGGCAGGTGGTTCGGTCACCCCTCCACTTT. It specifies CSARQVVRSPLHF.

The V and J genes are TRBV5-1 and TRBJ2-5, with D hard to call. The better agreement between TRBJ2-1 and the DNA end casts doubt on the J call. The CDR3 length is 15 residues. Germline-derived CDR1 and CDR2 are SGHRS and YFSETQ. In nucleotides, the CDR3 is TGCGCCAGCAGCTTGGTCGCGCGTACCCAAGAGACCCAGTTCTTC. Translating gives CASSLVARTQETQFF.